This T cell receptor (beta chain) was retrieved from a study of cytomegalovirus exposure and HLA in healthy donors. CDR1 is GTSNPN, CDR2 SVGIG, per germline (reference sequence). The CDR3 totals 13 residues. With 3 bases removed from V and 7 bases from J, the gap between germline ends came to 14 bases. Worth noting for this clone: Its antigen is undetermined.

Here immunoSEQ multiplex PCR was the method, and the copy in TCRdb shows in-frame clones only, minus some. Counted here are some 110,000 clones, about 83% occurring once; the ten biggest clones make up approximately 4.9%. Study observations and caveats: Associated with cytomegalovirus, according to the listing, were around 170 TCR beta chains. The classifier reportedly diagnosed cytomegalovirus status with high sensitivity and specificity.

The sequence came from a young man in good health and CMV-seronegative. Sequences were obtained from PBMCs. The rearrangement links TRBV30 to TRBJ2-3; D not certain. CDR3 sequence: CAWSQNAVNTQYF. DNA of the CDR3: TGTGCCTGGAGCCAGAACGCCGTCAATACGCAGTATTTT.